Described below is a single T cell receptor (beta chain) sequence and its context. Antigen: not known. The study drew at least one pre-ART and at least two post-ART PBMC samples from every donor. V dropped 3 bases and J dropped 4; count of bases not matched to a gene: 3. This CDR3 comprises 14 residues. Per germline, CDR1 ENHRY and CDR2 SYGVKD. This record comes from a study of long-term antiretroviral therapy in people with HIV. Study-wide context: Initial samples were collected about a decade before the 2015 immediate-ART recommendation. The study's findings and limits: Despite increasing after ART, diversity remained lower than that of transplant donor controls.

Researchers report immunoSEQ v3.0 was run at survey level. Sequencing used immunoSEQ multiplex PCR; TCRdb keeps in-frame clones, though not all of them. The sample consists of roughly 10,000 clones, roughly four fifths of them appearing once. The source of this sequence is a man aged 35 to 55 with HIV. The chain carries TRBV10-3 and TRBJ2-3, with 8 bases aligning to TRBD2. The sample in question was unsorted PBMCs, obtained 1.2 years after starting antiretroviral therapy. The DNA of the CDR3 is TGTGCCATCAGTGACGGGGGGGGATCAGATACGCAGTATTTT. It encodes CAISDGGGSDTQYF.